This TCR beta chain was sequenced in a study of T cells after yellow fever vaccination. Germline-derived CDR1 and CDR2 are SGHTA and FQGNSA. There are 12 residues in the CDR3. The V end lost 5 bases, the J end lost 6 bases, and 9 bases lay between the germline ends. Overall study results and limits: Just a small share of clonotypes turned up in the CD4 compartment as well as the CD8 compartment.

About this clonotype: Its antigen is currently unknown.

TCR cDNA was made by 5'RACE template switching, adding a universal primer site and UMIs. TCRdb fed the 5' RACE reads into MiXCR, producing one record per CDR3 protein. This table holds 300,000 to 400,000 distinct CDR3 sequences, about an eighth found once. This material consisted of CD4+ T cells sorted from PBMCs, taken 15 days after the yellow fever booster vaccination. The genes are TRBV7-2 and TRBJ2-3; D gene uncertain. The TCR was taken from a man between 18 and 29 years old who received the YFV17D yellow fever vaccine. The CDR3 DNA is TGTGCCAGCAGCCCAAACCAGGATACGCAGTATTTT. It specifies CASSPNQDTQYF.